This TCR beta chain was recorded in a study of blood T cell repertoires in COVID-19. Across the study: PBMCs, B-cell-depleted T cells, or T cells were the source of the cDNA or gDNA that made up the material.

V shed 5 bases and J 5 bases; nucleotides not matched to a gene: 4. CDR3 size: 14 residues. Germline V gene sequence: CDR1 SGHNT, CDR2 YYREEE (reference sequence). In this sample, this clone turned up once. TCRdb's table, derived via immunoSEQ multiplex PCR, lists solely in-frame clones and lacks some. The data contain 100,000 to 150,000 clones, more than 75% of them singletons. Sequences were obtained from peripheral blood. This sequence was found in a man between 50 and 59 years old with active COVID-19. The gene calls are TRBV5-4 and TRBJ2-2, with TRBD1 matching over 9 bases. In nucleotides, the CDR3 is TGTGCCAGCAGAGCCGGGACAGGGACCGGGGAGCTGTTTTTT. Translation: CASRAGTGTGELFF. The complete variable domain, with remaining parts taken from reference TRBV5-4 and TRBJ2-2, reads ETGVTQSPTHLIKTRGQQVTLRCSSQSGHNTVSWYQQALGQGPQFIFQYYREEENGRGNFPPRFSGLQFPNYSSELNVNALELDDSALYLCASRAGTGTGELFFGEGSRLTVL.